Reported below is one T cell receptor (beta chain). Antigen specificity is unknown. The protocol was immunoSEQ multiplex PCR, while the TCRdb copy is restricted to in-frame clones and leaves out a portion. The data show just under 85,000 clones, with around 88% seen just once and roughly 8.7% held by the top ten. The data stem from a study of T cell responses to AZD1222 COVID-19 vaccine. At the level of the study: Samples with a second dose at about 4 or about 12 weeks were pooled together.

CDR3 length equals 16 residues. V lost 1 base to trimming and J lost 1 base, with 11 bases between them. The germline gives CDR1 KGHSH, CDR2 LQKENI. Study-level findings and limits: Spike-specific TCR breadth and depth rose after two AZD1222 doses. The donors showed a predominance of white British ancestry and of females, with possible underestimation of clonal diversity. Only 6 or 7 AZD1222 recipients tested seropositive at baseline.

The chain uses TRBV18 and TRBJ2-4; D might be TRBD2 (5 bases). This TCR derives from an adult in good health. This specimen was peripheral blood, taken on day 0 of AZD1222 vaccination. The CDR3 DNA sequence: TGTGCCAGCTCACCACGGGAGCTGGGCGCCAAAAACATTCAGTACTTC. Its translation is CASSPRELGAKNIQYF.